One sample yielded the 27 T cell receptor beta chains listed below, sequenced in a study of T cell responses to AZD1222 COVID-19 vaccine. Only in-frame clones appear in the TCRdb table, and some are missing; sequencing was by immunoSEQ multiplex PCR. The sample consists of 85,000 to 95,000 clones, 89% of them appearing once. This material consisted of peripheral blood, taken 28 days after the second AZD1222 dose. These receptors all come from an adult who received the AZD1222 COVID-19 vaccine.

This chain uses TRBV5-1 with TRBJ2-1; D not certain. Trimming left V 4 bases short and J 3 bases short, with 11 bases between. Germline values: CDR1 SGHRS, CDR2 YFSETQ. The CDR3 covers 14 residues. Here the CDR3 DNA reads TGCGCCAGCAGCACAGAAGCGATCTACAATGAGCAGTTCTTC. Its protein product is CASSTEAIYNEQFF.

The V and J genes are TRBV5-5 and TRBJ1-1; no clear D gene. Germline loops: CDR1 SGHKS, CDR2 YYEKEE (reference sequence). Trimming pared 0 bases from V and 4 bases from J, leaving 22 bases between. This CDR3 region has 18 residues. The DNA for the CDR3 is TGTGCCAGCAGCTTGGCCCGTTTGGTTAATAAGTTAAGCACTGAAGCTTTCTTT. Its protein product is CASSLARLVNKLSTEAFF. Supplemented by reference TRBV5-5 and TRBJ1-1, the full variable domain reads DAGVTQSPTHLIKTRGQQVTLRCSPISGHKSVSWYQQVLGQGPQFIFQYYEKEERGRGNFPDRFSARQFPNYSSELNVNALLLGDSALYLCASSLARLVNKLSTEAFFGQGTRLTVV.

The chain uses TRBV5-1 and TRBJ1-4; D uncertain. The CDR3 spans 14 residues. From germline, CDR1 is SGHRS and CDR2 YFSETQ. Trimming cost V 4 bases and J 12 bases, with 19 bases left between them. The chain's CDR3 is CASSERSYTEELFF. The CDR3 nucleotides read TGCGCCAGCAGCGAGCGGTCCTACACCGAGGAACTGTTTTTT.

This chain joins TRBV19 and TRBJ1-1, with 8 nucleotides matching TRBD1. V dropped 4 bases and J dropped 6; count of bases not matched to a gene: 10. There are 15 residues in the CDR3. Germline-derived CDR1 and CDR2 are LNHDA and SQIVND (reference sequence). In nucleotides, the CDR3 is TGTGCCAGTAGTACTGACAGGGGCCAAGGCTCTGAAGCTTTCTTT. As protein: CASSTDRGQGSEAFF.

This chain uses TRBV4-1 with TRBJ1-2; D not certain. The CDR3 spans 15 residues. Germline CDR1 and CDR2: MGHRA and YSYEKL. Trimming took off 1 base at V and 2 bases at J, with 11 bases between the two ends. The DNA of the CDR3 is TGCGCCAGCAGCCAAGCCCCGAGTGGGAACTATGGCTACACCTTC. It is translated as CASSQAPSGNYGYTF.

V and J are TRBV2 and TRBJ2-7; D is unclear. V shed 6 bases and J shed 4 bases, with 10 bases lying between them. The CDR3 extends over 12 amino acids. Germline assignment: CDR1 SNHLY and CDR2 FYNNEI. The CDR3 DNA is TGTGCCAGCAGCCCTGGGGTTTACGAGCAGTACTTC. This gives the protein CASSPGVYEQYF.

This sequence joins TRBV30 and TRBJ1-6, with unresolved D. The CDR3 length is 12 residues. Per the germline V gene, CDR1 is GTSNPN and CDR2 is SVGIG (reference sequence). Trimming took off 4 bases at V and 10 bases at J, with 11 bases between the two ends. This CDR3 is CAWTRSESPLHF. CDR3 sequence (DNA): TGTGCCTGGACACGTTCGGAATCACCCCTCCACTTT.

Comments on this clone: Additional DNA sequences in this sample encode the identical CDR3. The chain combines TRBV6-4 with TRBJ1-6; no firm D call. The CDR3 loop spans 13 amino acids. The germline V gene encodes CDR1 MRHNA and CDR2 SNTAGT. Trimming took 2 bases from V and 5 from J, leaving 4 bases between them. This CDR3 reads CASSDRDNSPLHF. The DNA of the CDR3 is TGTGCCAGCAGTGACAGGGATAATTCACCCCTCCACTTT.

V and J are TRBV10-3 and TRBJ1-6; 7 nucleotides line up with TRBD1. The CDR3 extends over 15 amino acids. V was pared by 3 bases and J by 7 bases, with 6 bases of the junction left unmatched. Germline lookup yields CDR1 ENHRY and CDR2 SYGVKD. CDR3 loop: CAISERGQKNSPLHF. The DNA of the CDR3 is TGTGCCATCAGTGAAAGGGGACAGAAGAATTCACCCCTCCACTTT.

This clone has a single count. V gene TRBV19 combines with J gene TRBJ1-1; possible D gene TRBD1, 5 bases. The CDR3 loop spans 14 amino acids. Between the trimmed V and J ends, which lost 7 bases and 1 base, there was a span of 13 bases. CDR1 and CDR2 (germline): LNHDA, SQIVND (reference sequence). CDR3 coding DNA: TGTGCCAGTATAACCTCAGGGAGGAACACTGAAGCTTTCTTT. Encoded protein: CASITSGRNTEAFF.

This sequence joins TRBV5-1 and TRBJ1-4, with TRBD1 matching 8 bases. The CDR3 covers 15 residues. V dropped 4 bases and J dropped 4; count of bases not matched to a gene: 6. CDR1 and CDR2 (germline): SGHRS, YFSETQ. The CDR3 nucleotides read TGCGCCAGCAGCCCCGGGACAGGACTTAATGAAAAACTGTTTTTT. It is translated as CASSPGTGLNEKLFF.

This chain uses TRBV5-4 with TRBJ1-6; 8 nucleotides agree with TRBD1. Unmatched junction bases numbered 8, after V lost 1 base and J lost 11 bases. The CDR3 is 15 residues long. CDR1 is SGHNT, CDR2 YYREEE, per germline (reference sequence). The CDR3 nucleotides read TGTGCCAGCAGCTTGTTGGGGACAGGAAGAGCACCCCTCCACTTT. Amino acid sequence: CASSLLGTGRAPLHF.

The CDR3 loop is CASSATGGSTNEKLFF. DNA for the CDR3: TGTGCCAGCTCAGCGACAGGGGGCTCAACTAATGAAAAACTGTTTTTT. This chain joins TRBV18 and TRBJ1-4; TRBD1 matches 10 bases. The CDR3 has 16 residues. V lost 5 bases to trimming and J lost 0 bases; unmatched junction nucleotides: 3. The germline V gene encodes CDR1 KGHSH and CDR2 LQKENI.

The V call is TRBV5-4, the J call TRBJ2-7, with D tentatively TRBD1 (6 bases). This CDR3 region has 11 residues. CDR1 and CDR2 from the germline V gene are SGHNT and YYREEE (reference sequence). V lost 4 bases to trimming and J lost 4 bases, with 6 bases between them. CDR3: CASSDRYEQYF. As DNA, the CDR3 is TGTGCCAGCAGCGACAGGTACGAGCAGTACTTC. Using reference TRBV5-4 and TRBJ2-7 for the parts outside the CDR3, the full variable domain is ETGVTQSPTHLIKTRGQQVTLRCSSQSGHNTVSWYQQALGQGPQFIFQYYREEENGRGNFPPRFSGLQFPNYSSELNVNALELDDSALYLCASSDRYEQYFGPGTRLTVT.

This chain uses TRBV29-1 with TRBJ1-5, with D possibly matching TRBD1 (6 bases). The V gene lost 4 bases and the J gene lost 3 bases, with 10 bases spanning the gap. Germline V lookup: CDR1 SQVTM, CDR2 ANQGSEA. The CDR3 is 13 residues long. The CDR3 spells CSVGRGDNQPQHF. Here the CDR3 DNA reads TGCAGCGTTGGGAGGGGGGACAATCAGCCCCAGCATTTT.

This clone came up once. V and J are TRBV5-1 and TRBJ1-1, with 9 bases identical to TRBD1. The CDR3 spans 14 residues. Germline-derived CDR1 and CDR2 are SGHRS and YFSETQ. J lost 3 bases, V lost 7 bases, and 7 bases had no gene match. DNA for the CDR3: TGCGCCAGCCGAACAGGGGGCCCTCACACTGAAGCTTTCTTT. This codes for CASRTGGPHTEAFF.

The genes are TRBV20-1 and TRBJ1-1; TRBD1 matches at 8 bases. This CDR3 comprises 13 residues. V gave up 3 bases and J gave up 5 bases; unmatched junction bases: 5. Germline V gene lookup returns CDR1 DFQATT and CDR2 SNEGSKA (reference sequence). CDR3 protein: CSASQGARTEAFF. CDR3 coding DNA: TGCAGTGCTAGTCAGGGGGCCAGGACTGAAGCTTTCTTT.

The chain employs TRBV7-2 and TRBJ1-1; no reliable D call. CDR1 and CDR2 (germline): SGHTA, FQGNSA. This CDR3 comprises 14 residues. V lost 1 base to trimming and J lost 1 base, with 7 bases between them. The CDR3 protein is CASSLDRRNTEAFF. The CDR3 DNA follows: TGTGCCAGCAGCTTAGACCGGAGGAACACTGAAGCTTTCTTT.

This clone was observed once. The V and J genes are TRBV19 and TRBJ1-1, with 12 bases fitting TRBD1. J gave up 5 bases and V 10 bases, and 14 bases lay outside the gene matches. The V gene's germline CDR1 is LNHDA and CDR2 SQIVND (reference sequence). The CDR3 covers 16 residues. CDR3 sequence reads: CATSPGTGGRRTEAFF. CDR3 in DNA: TGTGCCACTTCACCTGGGACAGGGGGCCGTCGAACTGAAGCTTTCTTT.

The chain couples TRBV12-3 or TRBV12-4 to TRBJ1-2; no clear D. The CDR3 spans 13 residues. V lost 5 bases, J lost 4 bases, and 11 bases lay in between. The CDR3: CASSLQASYGYTF. Here the CDR3 DNA reads TGTGCCAGCAGTCTACAAGCCAGCTATGGCTACACCTTC.

The chain joins TRBV18 to TRBJ1-1; no firm D call. Trimming removed 3 bases from V and 0 bases from J, with 5 bases in between. This CDR3 contains 13 residues. The germline V gene has CDR1 KGHSH and CDR2 LQKENI. The CDR3 region is CASSPQVNTEAFF. For the CDR3, the DNA is TGTGCCAGCTCACCCCAGGTGAACACTGAAGCTTTCTTT. Variable domain in full (rest from reference TRBV18 and TRBJ1-1): NAGVMQNPRHLVRRRGQEARLRCSPMKGHSHVYWYRQLPEEGLKFMVYLQKENIIDESGMPKERFSAEFPKEGPSILRIQQVVRGDSAAYFCASSPQVNTEAFFGQGTRLTVV.

V usage is TRBV6-5 and J usage is TRBJ2-7; 7 bases map to TRBD2. The V gene end was trimmed by 2 bases and the J gene end by 4 bases; junction bases not matched to a gene: 11. Germline V gene data show CDR1 as MNHEY and CDR2 as SVGAGI. This CDR3 spans 16 amino acids. The CDR3 region is CASSYRRWEGRYEQYF. CDR3 nucleotides: TGTGCCAGCAGTTACCGACGGTGGGAGGGGAGATACGAGCAGTACTTC.

J is TRBJ1-2 and V is TRBV3-1 (or the pseudogene TRBV3-2); a possible D gene is TRBD1 (5 bases). V was trimmed by 2 bases and J by 8 bases, leaving 12 bases between them. Looked up from germline, CDR1 is LGHDT and CDR2 is YNNKEL (reference sequence). This CDR3 spans 13 amino acids. Here the CDR3 DNA reads TGTGCCAGCAGCCAAACGGGGGGAGGCGGCTACACCTTC. Translation gives CASSQTGGGGYTF.

V usage is TRBV11-2 and J usage is TRBJ2-1, with a tentative D call TRBD1 (5 bases). The CDR3 runs 16 residues. The V and J ends lost 2 bases and 6 bases respectively, with 17 bases between them. In germline, CDR1 is SGHAT, CDR2 FQNNGV. The CDR3: CASSLRVGALGNEQFF. CDR3 coding DNA: TGTGCCAGCAGCTTAAGAGTTGGGGCACTTGGCAATGAGCAGTTCTTC.

This clone turned up a few times. The rearrangement joins TRBV19 to TRBJ1-6; D remains unclear. The V and J ends lost 3 bases and 2 bases respectively, with 11 bases between them. The CDR3 is 16 residues long. Germline V lookup: CDR1 LNHDA, CDR2 SQIVND (reference sequence). Written as DNA, the CDR3 is TGTGCCAGTAGTATTCGGGATTTAGCCTATAATTCACCCCTCCACTTT. It specifies CASSIRDLAYNSPLHF.

The V and J genes are TRBV11-3 and TRBJ2-5; 10 bases line up with TRBD1. The trim removed 1 base at V and 3 bases at J, leaving 5 bases unmatched. The CDR3 totals 16 residues. Germline-derived CDR1 and CDR2 are SGHNT and YENEEA. CDR3 in DNA: TGTGCCAGCAGCTTAGGAACCGGGACAGGGGAAGAGACCCAGTACTTC. It encodes CASSLGTGTGEETQYF.

This chain joins TRBV6-5 and TRBJ1-1, with D possibly TRBD1 on 5 matching bases. Germline V gives CDR1 MNHEY, CDR2 SVGAGI. CDR3 length: 14 amino acids. Trimming pared 7 bases from V and 6 bases from J, leaving 18 bases between. Here the CDR3 reads CASTTTGTNAEAFF. The DNA for the CDR3 is TGTGCCAGCACCACAACAGGAACTAACGCTGAAGCTTTCTTT.